Listed below are T cell receptor beta chains from one sample, sequenced in a study of OX40 agonist ivuxolimab in advanced cancers. Clones were sequenced by immunoSEQ multiplex PCR, and TCRdb holds only the in-frame ones, with some missing. The table shows approximately 54,000 clones, with around 93% occurring only once. The starting material was CD4+ or CD8+ T cells sorted from blood, obtained in a trial of the OX40 agonist ivuxolimab. The receptors come from an adult with an advanced solid tumor such as melanoma, head and neck, liver or kidney cancer. Both conserved end residues are part of each CDR3. Clone sizes are given selectively: once, few, many, or a class where the clone is expanded.

>-|TRBJ1-1|TRBV7-9
CASSLEAQGYTEAFF
>-|TRBJ1-4|TRBV7-6
CASSLTGTSEKLFF
>-|TRBJ2-1|TRBV7-7
CASSAGDPRGNEQFF
>-|TRBJ1-4|TRBV7-2
CASSHGTITNEKLFF
>-|TRBJ2-3|TRBV27
CASSLAGSSDTQYF
>once|TRBJ1-1|TRBV7-2
CASSHSTGPRLSTEAFF
>once|TRBJ2-3|TRBV19
CASSMGPDTQYF
>-|TRBJ2-7|TRBV13
CASSLPNRFYEQYF
>-|TRBJ2-7|TRBV4-1
CASSRGLAGSYEQYF
>-|TRBJ2-5|TRBV7-8
CASSSRDSQETQYF
>-|TRBJ2-1|TRBV5-6
CASSLADRANEQFF
>-|TRBJ1-1|TRBV7-6
CASSYHRGPTTEAFF
>-|TRBJ2-7|TRBV7-6
CASSSWGFYEQYF
>-|TRBJ2-7|TRBV5-1
CASSLSASGFAPSYEQYF
>-|TRBJ2-1|TRBV5-4
CASSHTSGYSYNEQFF
>-|TRBJ1-4|TRBV27
CASSLGSSEKLFF
>-|TRBJ2-1|TRBV9
CASSVSGRADNEQFF
>-|TRBJ2-7|TRBV27
CARDSSYEQYF
>many|TRBJ2-2|TRBV7-9
CASSSRIHNTGELFF
>-|TRBJ2-1|TRBV29-1
CSVVRLATGEQFF
>-|TRBJ2-5|TRBV28
CASSFLTSGTAKGTQYF
>-|TRBJ2-7|TRBV13
CASRSGMGQDSYEQYF
>once|TRBJ2-7|TRBV19
CASSMGQGYEQYF
>-|TRBJ2-7|TRBV15
CATSRDPNPYEQYF